This entry lists 15 T cell receptor beta chains sequenced from one sample in a study of blood T cell repertoires in COVID-19 (dated by TCRdb to 2018 to 2020). Libraries were built with the immunoSEQ multiplex PCR assay. TCRdb took this table from immuneACCESS and kept in-frame rearrangements with V and J called. Such tables lack part of the clones; where checked against another copy, unresolved V genes explain under half of the gap, and the rest is unexplained. The sample table records about 230,000 clones; roughly 85% of these occur just once. Approximately 2.6% of the sample is in the top ten clones. Sequencing was performed on peripheral blood. The receptors were gathered from a woman aged 70 to 79 with active or convalescent COVID-19.

This chain connects TRBV9 to TRBJ1-2, with 12 nucleotides matching TRBD1. Germline trimming cut 3 bases from V and 5 bases from J; bases unmatched to any gene: 11. The CDR3 is made up of 17 amino acids. CDR1 and CDR2 from the germline V gene are SGDLS and YYNGEE. Here the CDR3 DNA reads TGTGCCAGCAGCGCCTCCCGGGACAGGGGGCATGGGTATGGCTACACCTTC. Its protein product is CASSASRDRGHGYGYTF.

This chain joins TRBV4-3 and TRBJ1-2; 7 positions agree with TRBD1. Trimming at V came to 0 bases and at J to 0 bases, leaving 4 bases not matched to a gene. The CDR3 is 16 residues long. Germline V CDR1 and CDR2: LGHNA, YSLEER. CDR3 sequence: CASSQDAQGANYGYTF. The CDR3, as DNA: TGCGCCAGCAGCCAAGATGCCCAGGGGGCTAACTATGGCTACACCTTC.

J is TRBJ2-5 and V is TRBV19; 10 bases fit TRBD2. With V trimmed by 4 bases and J by 4 bases, 9 bases remained unmatched. CDR1 is LNHDA and CDR2 is SQIVND in the germline V gene (reference sequence). The CDR3 runs 16 residues. CDR3 nucleotide sequence: TGTGCCAGTAGTAGTTCCGCTAGCGGGAGAAGAGAGACCCAGTACTTC. Translation: CASSSSASGRRETQYF.

The rearrangement links TRBV7-9 to TRBJ2-1; 7 nucleotides align to TRBD2. The V segment lost 5 bases and the J segment 3 bases; nucleotides outside the gene matches: 10. The germline gives CDR1 SEHNR, CDR2 FQNEAQ (reference sequence). This CDR3 is built from 16 residues. CDR3: CASSPTRGKHYNEQFF. The CDR3 DNA is TGTGCCAGCAGCCCTACGCGGGGGAAACACTACAATGAGCAGTTCTTC.

The chain carries TRBV4-1 and TRBJ1-1; perhaps TRBD1 as D (5 bases). Trimming pared 7 bases from V and 5 bases from J, leaving 14 bases between. The CDR3 has 13 amino acids. CDR1 MGHRA and CDR2 YSYEKL come from the germline V gene. CDR3 nucleotides: TGCGCCAGCACCCTCGTGGGGGGAACTGAAGCTTTCTTT. Residues: CASTLVGGTEAFF.

The CDR3 protein is CASSPGLAGGETQYF. In DNA, the CDR3 is TGTGCCAGCAGCCCTGGACTAGCGGGAGGAGAGACCCAGTACTTC. The V call is TRBV3-1 (or the pseudogene TRBV3-2), the J call TRBJ2-5; TRBD2 agrees at 14 bases. CDR1 is LGHDT and CDR2 is YNNKEL in the germline V gene (reference sequence). After removal of 4 bases from V and 4 bases from J, the junction contained 2 bases not matched to a gene. This CDR3 spans 15 amino acids.

This clone has just a few counts. The CDR3 DNA reads TGTGCCTGGAGCCCCCCAGGAGGAGGGGTCTACGAGCAGTACTTC. Its translation: CAWSPPGGGVYEQYF. The rearrangement joins TRBV30 to TRBJ2-7, with D tentatively TRBD2 (6 bases). Germline values: CDR1 GTSNPN, CDR2 SVGIG (reference sequence). Trimming pared 3 bases from V and 3 bases from J, leaving 18 bases between. This CDR3 is 15 amino acids long.

J is TRBJ2-1 and V is TRBV29-1; D possibly corresponds to TRBD2 (5 bases). Germline CDR1 reads SQVTM; CDR2 reads ANQGSEA. The V and J ends lost 7 bases and 9 bases respectively, with 10 bases between them. CDR3 length: 10 residues. CDR3 nucleotide sequence: TGCAGCGCGTATGGGAGTGAGCAGTTCTTC. The encoded protein is CSAYGSEQFF.

The V and J genes are TRBV12-3 or TRBV12-4 and TRBJ2-3; D remains unclear. Between the trimmed V and J ends, which lost 6 bases and 4 bases, there was a span of 8 bases. This CDR3 has 12 residues. CDR3 bases: TGTGCCAGCAGGCTTGGGCCAGATACGCAGTATTTT. It encodes CASRLGPDTQYF.

V and J are TRBV19 and TRBJ1-4; TRBD1 is a possible D gene (6 bases). V was pared by 3 bases and J by 0 bases, with 20 bases between. From germline, CDR1 is LNHDA and CDR2 SQIVND (reference sequence). The CDR3 loop spans 19 amino acids. CDR3 DNA: TGTGCCAGTAGTATTCTGTCGACAGGTAGACCCGCAACTAATGAAAAACTGTTTTTT. This codes for CASSILSTGRPATNEKLFF.

The chain has TRBV7-9 and TRBJ1-5; maybe TRBD1 (6 bases). Trimming took off 5 bases at V and 7 bases at J, with 18 bases between the two ends. Germline V lookup: CDR1 SEHNR, CDR2 FQNEAQ (reference sequence). The CDR3 extends over 15 amino acids. CDR3 sequence reads: CASSRQTGPGQPQHF. The CDR3 DNA reads as TGTGCCAGCAGCCGACAAACAGGGCCGGGGCAGCCCCAGCATTTT.

This chain uses TRBV4-2 with TRBJ2-1; 7 nucleotides align to TRBD2. The CDR3 is made up of 16 amino acids. The J segment lost 6 bases and the V segment lost 1 base, leaving 9 bases of the junction unmatched. From germline, CDR1 is LGHNA and CDR2 YNFKEQ. Here the CDR3 DNA reads TGTGCCAGCAGCCAAGTCATGGCGGGGGTGACCAATGAGCAGTTCTTC. It is translated as CASSQVMAGVTNEQFF.

This clone occurred once. V is TRBV7-8 and J is TRBJ1-5; D remains unclear. CDR1 is SGHVS, CDR2 FQNEAQ, per germline. V was trimmed by 4 bases and J by 5 bases, leaving 12 bases between them. This CDR3 is built from 14 residues. CDR3 residues: CASSYLTRDQPQHF. The CDR3, as DNA: TGTGCCAGCAGCTACCTAACGAGGGATCAGCCCCAGCATTTT.

The V call is TRBV18, the J call TRBJ2-3, with D possibly matching TRBD2 (7 bases). The germline V gene encodes CDR1 KGHSH and CDR2 LQKENI. The V and J ends lost 3 bases and 4 bases respectively, with 17 bases between them. CDR3 length equals 16 residues. CDR3 sequence: CASSPARGAIADTQYF. CDR3 DNA sequence: TGTGCCAGCTCACCCGCACGGGGGGCGATCGCAGATACGCAGTATTTT. The complete variable domain, with remaining parts taken from reference TRBV18 and TRBJ2-3, reads NAGVMQNPRHLVRRRGQEARLRCSPMKGHSHVYWYRQLPEEGLKFMVYLQKENIIDESGMPKERFSAEFPKEGPSILRIQQVVRGDSAAYFCASSPARGAIADTQYFGPGTRLTVL.

The V call is TRBV19, the J call TRBJ2-2; 12 bases are a match to TRBD2. Germline trimming cut 6 bases from V and 8 bases from J; bases unmatched to any gene: 10. The CDR3 is 16 residues long. CDR1 and CDR2 from the germline V gene are LNHDA and SQIVND (reference sequence). Written as DNA, the CDR3 is TGTGCCAGTAGAGTCCTAGCGGGGGGGACCCAGGGGGAGCTGTTTTTT. Protein: CASRVLAGGTQGELFF.